This is a list of T cell receptor beta chains from one sample in a study of OX40 agonist ivuxolimab in advanced cancers. Method: immunoSEQ multiplex PCR; TCRdb's copy keeps in-frame clones and lacks some. The data contain some 45,000 clones, approximately 91% of them seen just once; the ten biggest clones take up under 20%. The source material was CD4+ or CD8+ T cells sorted from blood, sampled in a trial of the OX40 agonist ivuxolimab. The receptors were gathered from an adult with an advanced solid tumor such as melanoma, head and neck, liver or kidney cancer. Each CDR3 is given with its conserved first and last residue. D genes are given only for firm matches. Clone size, where shown, is once, few, many, or a class for clones that have expanded.

d_gene: NA
v_gene: TRBV11-2
abundance: NA
j_gene: TRBJ2-1
CDR3aa: CASSPMAGAYNEQFF
CDR3nt: TGTGCCAGCAGCCCTATGGCCGGCGCCTACAATGAGCAGTTCTTC

d_gene: NA
v_gene: TRBV28
abundance: NA
j_gene: TRBJ1-4
CDR3aa: CASSLPIPTNEKLFF
CDR3nt: TGTGCCAGCAGTTTACCCATTCCAACTAATGAAAAACTGTTTTTT

d_gene: NA
v_gene: TRBV13
abundance: NA
j_gene: TRBJ2-7
CDR3aa: CASSLGRPGNYEQYF
CDR3nt: TGTGCCAGCAGCTTAGGCCGGCCCGGGAACTACGAGCAGTACTTC

d_gene: TRBD1
v_gene: TRBV4-1
abundance: NA
j_gene: TRBJ1-5
CDR3aa: CASSQGQGMEPQHF
CDR3nt: TGCGCCAGCAGCCAGGGACAGGGAATGGAGCCCCAGCATTTT

d_gene: TRBD1
v_gene: TRBV2
abundance: NA
j_gene: TRBJ1-1
CDR3aa: CASTRTGGNTEAFF
CDR3nt: TGTGCCAGCACCAGGACAGGGGGGAACACTGAAGCTTTCTTT

d_gene: NA
v_gene: TRBV6-1
abundance: NA
j_gene: TRBJ1-5
CDR3aa: CASSLVSNQPQHF
CDR3nt: TGTGCCAGCAGCCTAGTTAGCAATCAGCCCCAGCATTTT

d_gene: NA
v_gene: TRBV7-9
abundance: NA
j_gene: TRBJ2-1
CDR3aa: CASSAPTIIVNEQFF
CDR3nt: TGTGCCAGCAGCGCCCCTACTATTATAGTCAATGAGCAGTTCTTC

d_gene: NA
v_gene: TRBV5-6
abundance: NA
j_gene: TRBJ2-3
CDR3aa: CASSLYSRTGLTDTQYF
CDR3nt: TGTGCCAGCAGCTTGTATTCCCGGACGGGACTCACAGATACGCAGTATTTT

d_gene: NA
v_gene: TRBV6-6
abundance: NA
j_gene: TRBJ2-2
CDR3aa: CASSLGHKNTGELFF
CDR3nt: TGTGCCAGCAGCCTTGGACATAAGAACACCGGGGAGCTGTTTTTT

d_gene: NA
v_gene: TRBV19
abundance: NA
j_gene: TRBJ2-7
CDR3aa: CASSLHSSYEQYF
CDR3nt: TGTGCCAGTAGTCTTCACAGCTCCTACGAGCAGTACTTC

d_gene: TRBD2
v_gene: TRBV7-8
abundance: NA
j_gene: TRBJ2-1
CDR3aa: CASSLLAGHYNEQFF
CDR3nt: TGTGCCAGCAGCCTACTAGCGGGACACTACAATGAGCAGTTCTTC

d_gene: NA
v_gene: TRBV5-1
abundance: NA
j_gene: TRBJ2-6
CDR3aa: CASSLESFLSGANVLTF
CDR3nt: TGCGCCAGCAGCTTGGAAAGCTTCCTCTCTGGGGCCAACGTCCTGACTTTC

d_gene: NA
v_gene: TRBV6-5
abundance: NA
j_gene: TRBJ2-2
CDR3aa: CASSYLPNTGELFF
CDR3nt: TGTGCCAGCAGTTACTTGCCTAACACCGGGGAGCTGTTTTTT

d_gene: NA
v_gene: TRBV2
abundance: once
j_gene: TRBJ2-7
CDR3aa: CASTGIQGPYYEQYF
CDR3nt: TGTGCCAGCACCGGGATCCAGGGCCCTTACTACGAGCAGTACTTC

d_gene: NA
v_gene: TRBV4-1
abundance: NA
j_gene: TRBJ2-3
CDR3aa: CASSLPKAEDTQYF
CDR3nt: TGCGCCAGCAGCCTCCCGAAAGCGGAGGATACGCAGTATTTT

d_gene: TRBD2
v_gene: TRBV5-1
abundance: NA
j_gene: TRBJ2-7
CDR3aa: CASQASGVQYF
CDR3nt: TGCGCCAGCCAGGCTAGCGGGGTACAGTACTTC

d_gene: TRBD2
v_gene: TRBV5-1
abundance: NA
j_gene: TRBJ2-3
CDR3aa: CASSLTSGGASDTQYF
CDR3nt: TGCGCCAGCAGCTTGACTAGCGGGGGGGCCTCAGATACGCAGTATTTT

d_gene: TRBD2
v_gene: TRBV4-1
abundance: few
j_gene: TRBJ2-5
CDR3aa: CASSSGLAGIETQYF
CDR3nt: TGCGCCAGCAGCTCAGGACTAGCGGGGATAGAGACCCAGTACTTC

d_gene: NA
v_gene: TRBV6-1
abundance: NA
j_gene: TRBJ1-1
CDR3aa: CASSYAEPNEAFF
CDR3nt: TGTGCCAGCTCCTACGCCGAACCGAATGAAGCTTTCTTT

d_gene: NA
v_gene: TRBV14
abundance: NA
j_gene: TRBJ1-3
CDR3aa: CASSQAGGDDTGNTIYF
CDR3nt: TGTGCCAGCAGCCAAGCCGGAGGGGATGACACTGGAAACACCATATATTTT

d_gene: NA
v_gene: TRBV11-2
abundance: NA
j_gene: TRBJ2-7
CDR3aa: CASSPYGGPRYEQYF
CDR3nt: TGTGCCAGCAGCCCCTACGGAGGGCCGAGGTACGAGCAGTACTTC

d_gene: TRBD1
v_gene: TRBV11-2
abundance: once
j_gene: TRBJ2-7
CDR3aa: CASSLGRTGDKEQYF
CDR3nt: TGTGCCAGCAGCTTAGGGAGGACAGGGGATAAGGAGCAGTACTTC

d_gene: TRBD2
v_gene: TRBV10-2
abundance: NA
j_gene: TRBJ2-7
CDR3aa: CASSEGLAGVYEQYF
CDR3nt: TGCGCCAGCAGTGAGGGACTAGCGGGAGTCTACGAGCAGTACTTC

d_gene: NA
v_gene: TRBV7-7
abundance: medium-sized
j_gene: TRBJ2-5
CDR3aa: CASSFGAGQETQYF
CDR3nt: TGTGCTAGCAGCTTTGGGGCGGGACAAGAGACCCAGTACTTC

d_gene: TRBD1
v_gene: TRBV4-1
abundance: NA
j_gene: TRBJ1-1
CDR3aa: CASSPGTGDEAFF
CDR3nt: TGCGCCAGCAGCCCCGGGACAGGGGATGAAGCTTTCTTT

d_gene: TRBD2
v_gene: TRBV19
abundance: NA
j_gene: TRBJ2-1
CDR3aa: CASSLAGYNEQFF
CDR3nt: TGTGCCAGTAGTTTAGCGGGCTACAATGAGCAGTTCTTC

d_gene: NA
v_gene: TRBV19
abundance: NA
j_gene: TRBJ2-7
CDR3aa: CASSHGVNYEQYF
CDR3nt: TGTGCCAGTAGCCATGGGGTTAACTACGAGCAGTACTTC

d_gene: TRBD1
v_gene: TRBV7-8
abundance: NA
j_gene: TRBJ2-3
CDR3aa: CASSLGPGGIGTDTQYF
CDR3nt: TGTGCCAGCAGCTTAGGGCCAGGGGGAATTGGCACAGATACGCAGTATTTT

d_gene: NA
v_gene: TRBV28
abundance: NA
j_gene: TRBJ2-3
CDR3aa: CASSLGESGRLIWADTQYF
CDR3nt: TGTGCCAGCAGTTTGGGAGAGTCGGGGCGATTGATATGGGCAGATACGCAGTATTTT

d_gene: NA
v_gene: TRBV5-1
abundance: NA
j_gene: TRBJ1-1
CDR3aa: CASSHGVGQIEAFF
CDR3nt: TGCGCCAGCAGCCACGGAGTAGGACAGATTGAAGCTTTCTTT

d_gene: TRBD2
v_gene: TRBV27
abundance: NA
j_gene: TRBJ2-3
CDR3aa: CASSEGLAGGDTQYF
CDR3nt: TGTGCCAGCAGCGAAGGACTAGCGGGAGGGGATACGCAGTATTTT

d_gene: TRBD1
v_gene: TRBV7-3
abundance: NA
j_gene: TRBJ2-1
CDR3aa: CASSNGQGEDNEQFF
CDR3nt: TGTGCCAGCAGCAATGGACAGGGGGAGGACAATGAGCAGTTCTTC

d_gene: NA
v_gene: TRBV5-8
abundance: NA
j_gene: TRBJ2-3
CDR3aa: CATYPRLGTDTQYF
CDR3nt: TGTGCCACCTATCCCCGATTGGGCACAGATACGCAGTATTTT

d_gene: NA
v_gene: TRBV15
abundance: NA
j_gene: TRBJ2-7
CDR3aa: CATSRDGFGYEQYF
CDR3nt: TGTGCCACCAGCAGAGATGGGTTTGGCTACGAGCAGTACTTC

d_gene: TRBD1
v_gene: TRBV5-1
abundance: NA
j_gene: TRBJ2-1
CDR3aa: CASSVKGQGYNEQFF
CDR3nt: TGCGCCAGCAGCGTTAAGGGACAGGGGTACAATGAGCAGTTCTTC

d_gene: TRBD1
v_gene: TRBV27
abundance: NA
j_gene: TRBJ1-2
CDR3aa: CASSYFQGAGYTF
CDR3nt: TGTGCCAGCAGCTACTTCCAGGGGGCAGGCTACACCTTC

d_gene: TRBD2
v_gene: TRBV4-1
abundance: NA
j_gene: TRBJ2-7
CDR3aa: CASSQEGLAGVEQYF
CDR3nt: TGCGCCAGCAGCCAAGAGGGACTAGCGGGAGTTGAGCAGTACTTC

d_gene: TRBD1
v_gene: TRBV27
abundance: NA
j_gene: TRBJ2-1
CDR3aa: CASSRTGSGNEQFF
CDR3nt: TGTGCCAGCAGTAGGACAGGGTCGGGCAATGAGCAGTTCTTC

d_gene: NA
v_gene: TRBV10-3
abundance: NA
j_gene: TRBJ2-3
CDR3aa: CAISEESVTDTQYF
CDR3nt: TGTGCCATCAGTGAAGAGAGTGTCACAGATACGCAGTATTTT

d_gene: TRBD1
v_gene: TRBV25-1
abundance: NA
j_gene: TRBJ2-7
CDR3aa: CASSDRTGTYEQYF
CDR3nt: TGTGCCAGCAGTGATCGGACAGGGACCTACGAGCAGTACTTC

d_gene: NA
v_gene: TRBV7-9
abundance: NA
j_gene: TRBJ2-1
CDR3aa: CASLTSANEQFF
CDR3nt: TGTGCCAGCCTCACTAGTGCTAATGAGCAGTTCTTC

d_gene: TRBD1
v_gene: TRBV11-2
abundance: NA
j_gene: TRBJ2-5
CDR3aa: CASSAGDREGETQYF
CDR3nt: TGTGCCAGCAGCGCCGGGGACAGGGAAGGAGAGACCCAGTACTTC

d_gene: TRBD1
v_gene: TRBV11-2
abundance: NA
j_gene: TRBJ2-1
CDR3aa: CASIGTGPNNEQFF
CDR3nt: TGTGCCAGCATCGGGACAGGGCCAAACAATGAGCAGTTCTTC

d_gene: TRBD2
v_gene: TRBV5-4
abundance: NA
j_gene: TRBJ2-2
CDR3aa: CASSLVGTSGRTGELFF
CDR3nt: TGTGCCAGCAGCTTGGTGGGGACTAGCGGGAGGACCGGGGAGCTGTTTTTT

d_gene: NA
v_gene: TRBV5-5
abundance: NA
j_gene: TRBJ2-7
CDR3aa: CASSPYPGAYEQYF
CDR3nt: TGTGCCAGCAGCCCCTACCCAGGGGCCTACGAGCAGTACTTC

d_gene: TRBD1
v_gene: TRBV11-1
abundance: NA
j_gene: TRBJ2-7
CDR3aa: CASSATGTGYEQYF
CDR3nt: TGTGCCAGCAGCGCAACCGGGACAGGGTATGAGCAGTACTTC

d_gene: TRBD1
v_gene: TRBV18
abundance: NA
j_gene: TRBJ2-2
CDR3aa: CASSPPGQGNTGELFF
CDR3nt: TGTGCCAGCTCACCACCGGGACAGGGAAACACCGGGGAGCTGTTTTTT

d_gene: TRBD1
v_gene: TRBV6-5
abundance: NA
j_gene: TRBJ1-1
CDR3aa: CASHRTGNTEAFF
CDR3nt: TGTGCCAGCCACAGGACAGGGAACACTGAAGCTTTCTTT

d_gene: TRBD1
v_gene: TRBV2
abundance: NA
j_gene: TRBJ1-1
CDR3aa: CASGRTGGDTEAFF
CDR3nt: TGTGCCAGCGGCCGGACAGGGGGCGACACTGAAGCTTTCTTT

d_gene: NA
v_gene: TRBV9
abundance: NA
j_gene: TRBJ2-1
CDR3aa: CASSPNRLGQFF
CDR3nt: TGTGCCAGCAGCCCCAACCGACTAGGACAGTTCTTC

d_gene: NA
v_gene: TRBV6-6
abundance: NA
j_gene: TRBJ2-3
CDR3aa: CASSTGVTATDTQYF
CDR3nt: TGTGCCAGCTCCACGGGAGTGACTGCCACAGATACGCAGTATTTT

d_gene: NA
v_gene: TRBV29-1
abundance: NA
j_gene: TRBJ2-7
CDR3aa: CSVVLTGEQYF
CDR3nt: TGCAGCGTTGTCTTGACGGGCGAGCAGTACTTC

d_gene: NA
v_gene: TRBV29-1
abundance: NA
j_gene: TRBJ1-3
CDR3aa: CSVRSVGTIYF
CDR3nt: TGCAGCGTTCGATCAGTGGGCACCATATATTTT

d_gene: NA
v_gene: TRBV7-3
abundance: few
j_gene: TRBJ2-1
CDR3aa: CASSLTPGIDNEQFF
CDR3nt: TGTGCCAGCAGCTTAACCCCAGGGATAGACAATGAGCAGTTCTTC

d_gene: NA
v_gene: TRBV7-8
abundance: NA
j_gene: TRBJ2-7
CDR3aa: CASSMGRDYYEQYF
CDR3nt: TGTGCCAGCAGCATGGGACGGGATTATTACGAGCAGTACTTC